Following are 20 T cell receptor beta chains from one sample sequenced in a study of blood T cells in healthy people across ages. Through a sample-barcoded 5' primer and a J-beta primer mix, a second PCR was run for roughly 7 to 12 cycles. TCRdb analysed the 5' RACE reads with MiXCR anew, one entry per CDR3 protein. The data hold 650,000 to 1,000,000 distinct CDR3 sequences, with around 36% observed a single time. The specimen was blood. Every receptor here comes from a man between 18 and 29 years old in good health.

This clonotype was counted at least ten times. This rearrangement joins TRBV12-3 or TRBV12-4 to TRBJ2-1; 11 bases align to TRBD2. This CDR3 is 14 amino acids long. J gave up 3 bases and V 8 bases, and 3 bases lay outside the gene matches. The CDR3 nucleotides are TGTGCCAGCGGAACTAGCGGGGGCTACAATGAGCAGTTCTTC. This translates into CASGTSGGYNEQFF.

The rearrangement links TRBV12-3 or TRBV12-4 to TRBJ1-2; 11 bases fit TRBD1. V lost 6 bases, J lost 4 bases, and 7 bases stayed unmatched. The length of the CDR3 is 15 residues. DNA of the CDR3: TGTGCCAGCAGGGGGACAGGGGGTTCCCTCTATGGCTACACCTTC. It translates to CASRGTGGSLYGYTF.

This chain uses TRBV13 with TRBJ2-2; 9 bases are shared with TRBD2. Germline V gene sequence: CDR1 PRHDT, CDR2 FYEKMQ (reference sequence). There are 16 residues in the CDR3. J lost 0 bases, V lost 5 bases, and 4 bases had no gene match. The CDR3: CASSMGLASNTGELFF. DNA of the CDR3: TGTGCCAGCAGCATGGGACTAGCCTCGAACACCGGGGAGCTGTTTTTT. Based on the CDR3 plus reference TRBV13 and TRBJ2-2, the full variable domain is AAGVIQSPRHLIKEKRETATLKCYPIPRHDTVYWYQQGPGQDPQFLISFYEKMQSDKGSIPDRFSAQQFSDYHSELNMSSLELGDSALYFCASSMGLASNTGELFFGEGSRLTVL.

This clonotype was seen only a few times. The CDR3 region is CASSLAVDPREQYF. CDR3 bases: TGTGCCAGCAGCTTAGCGGTGGATCCTCGAGAGCAGTACTTC. The chain employs TRBV7-9 and TRBJ2-5, with unresolved D. Germline values: CDR1 SEHNR, CDR2 FQNEAQ (reference sequence). Trimming removed 0 bases at V and 11 bases at J, with 16 bases between. The CDR3 is 14 amino acids.

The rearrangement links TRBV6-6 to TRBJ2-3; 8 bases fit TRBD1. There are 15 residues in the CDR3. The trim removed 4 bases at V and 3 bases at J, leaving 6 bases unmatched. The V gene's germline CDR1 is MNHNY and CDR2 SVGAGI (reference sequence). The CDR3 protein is CASSSRTGRTDTQYF. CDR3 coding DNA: TGTGCCAGCAGTTCCCGGACAGGGCGGACAGATACGCAGTATTTT.

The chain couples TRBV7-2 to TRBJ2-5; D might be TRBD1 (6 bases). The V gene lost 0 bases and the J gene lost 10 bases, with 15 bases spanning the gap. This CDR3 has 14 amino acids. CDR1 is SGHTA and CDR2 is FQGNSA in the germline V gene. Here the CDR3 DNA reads TGTGCCAGCAGCTTAGCGACATGGGGACAAGACCAGTACTTC. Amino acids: CASSLATWGQDQYF.

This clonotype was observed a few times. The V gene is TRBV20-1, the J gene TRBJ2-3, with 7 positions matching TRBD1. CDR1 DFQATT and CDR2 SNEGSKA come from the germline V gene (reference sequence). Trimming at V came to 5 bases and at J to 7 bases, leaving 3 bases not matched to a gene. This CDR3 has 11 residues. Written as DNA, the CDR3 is TGCAGTGCTCGGGACAGTTATACGCAGTATTTT. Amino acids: CSARDSYTQYF.

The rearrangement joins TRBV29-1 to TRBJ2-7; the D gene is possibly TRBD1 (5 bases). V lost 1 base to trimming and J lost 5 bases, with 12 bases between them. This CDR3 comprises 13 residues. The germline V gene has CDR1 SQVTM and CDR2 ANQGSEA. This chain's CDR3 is CSVEGGVFHEQYF. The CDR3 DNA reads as TGCAGCGTTGAAGGGGGCGTTTTCCACGAGCAGTACTTC.

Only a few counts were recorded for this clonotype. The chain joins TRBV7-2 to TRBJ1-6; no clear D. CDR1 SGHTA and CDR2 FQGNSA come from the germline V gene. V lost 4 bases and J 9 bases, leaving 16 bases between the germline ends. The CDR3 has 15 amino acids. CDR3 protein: CASSSTRPGSSPLHF. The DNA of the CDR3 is TGTGCCAGCAGCTCAACACGTCCCGGCTCTTCACCCCTCCACTTT.

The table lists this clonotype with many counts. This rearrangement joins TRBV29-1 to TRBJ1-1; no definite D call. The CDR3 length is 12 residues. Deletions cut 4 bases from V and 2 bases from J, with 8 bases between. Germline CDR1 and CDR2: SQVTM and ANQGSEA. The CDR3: CSVGGVNTEAFF. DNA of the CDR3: TGCAGCGTTGGTGGGGTAAACACTGAAGCTTTCTTT.

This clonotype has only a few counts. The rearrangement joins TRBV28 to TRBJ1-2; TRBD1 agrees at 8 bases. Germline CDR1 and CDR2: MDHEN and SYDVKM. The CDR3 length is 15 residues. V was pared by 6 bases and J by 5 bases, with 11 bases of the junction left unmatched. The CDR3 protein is CASRRSGGGFYGYTF. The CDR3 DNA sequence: TGTGCCAGCAGGCGTTCAGGGGGCGGTTTTTATGGCTACACCTTC.

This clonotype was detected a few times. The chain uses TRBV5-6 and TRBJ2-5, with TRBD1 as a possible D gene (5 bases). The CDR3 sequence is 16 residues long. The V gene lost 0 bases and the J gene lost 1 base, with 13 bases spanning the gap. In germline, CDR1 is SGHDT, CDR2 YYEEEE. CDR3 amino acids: CASSLALTATQETQYF. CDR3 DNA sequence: TGTGCCAGCAGCTTGGCTCTGACAGCGACCCAAGAGACCCAGTACTTC.

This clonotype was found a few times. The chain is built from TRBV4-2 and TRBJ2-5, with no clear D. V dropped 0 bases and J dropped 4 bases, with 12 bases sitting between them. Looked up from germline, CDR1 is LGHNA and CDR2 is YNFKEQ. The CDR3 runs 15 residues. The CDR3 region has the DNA TGTGCCAGCAGCCAAGATGCGGTGGTGGGAGAGACCCAGTACTTC. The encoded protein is CASSQDAVVGETQYF.

The CDR3 here is CASTPPGVLGQPQHF. The CDR3 nucleotides are TGTGCCAGCACCCCTCCAGGGGTACTGGGCCAGCCCCAGCATTTT. The chain carries TRBV7-2 and TRBJ1-5; D is perhaps TRBD1 (6 bases). CDR1 and CDR2 (germline): SGHTA, FQGNSA. V lost 7 bases and J 7 bases, leaving 20 bases between the germline ends. The CDR3 is 15 amino acids. Based on the CDR3 plus reference TRBV7-2 and TRBJ1-5, the full variable domain is GAGVSQSPSNKVTEKGKDVELRCDPISGHTALYWYRQSLGQGLEFLIYFQGNSAPDKSGLPSDRFSAERTGGSVSTLTIQRTQQEDSAVYLCASTPPGVLGQPQHFGDGTRLSIL.

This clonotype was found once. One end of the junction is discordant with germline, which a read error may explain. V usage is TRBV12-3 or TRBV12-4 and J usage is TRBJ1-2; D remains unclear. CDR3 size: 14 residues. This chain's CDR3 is CAGSLSNQNYGYTF. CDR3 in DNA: TGTGCCGGCAGTTTATCAAACCAAAACTATGGCTACACCTTC.

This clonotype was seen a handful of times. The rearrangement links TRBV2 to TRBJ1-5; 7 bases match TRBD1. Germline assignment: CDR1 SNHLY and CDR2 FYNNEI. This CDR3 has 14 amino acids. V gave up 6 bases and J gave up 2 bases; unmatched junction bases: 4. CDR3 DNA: TGTGCCAGCAGAAAGGGGGCCGGCAATCAGCCCCAGCATTTT. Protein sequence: CASRKGAGNQPQHF. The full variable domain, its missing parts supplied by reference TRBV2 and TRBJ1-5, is EPEVTQTPSHQVTQMGQEVILRCVPISNHLYFYWYRQILGQKVEFLVSFYNNEISEKSEIFDDQFSVERPDGSNFTLKIRSTKLEDSAMYFCASRKGAGNQPQHFGDGTRLSIL.

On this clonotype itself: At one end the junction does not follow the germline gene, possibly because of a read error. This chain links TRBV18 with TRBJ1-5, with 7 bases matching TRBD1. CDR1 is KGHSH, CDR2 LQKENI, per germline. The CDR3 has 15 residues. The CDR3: CASSLRDSPNRPQHF. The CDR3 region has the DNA TGTGCCAGCTCACTCCGGGACAGCCCCAATCGGCCCCAGCATTTT.

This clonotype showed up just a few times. The CDR3 region is CASSQSLPPGREQYF. For the CDR3, the DNA is TGTGCCAGCAGTCAGTCGCTGCCCCCAGGGCGAGAGCAGTACTTC. The V call is TRBV6-2 or TRBV6-3, the J call TRBJ2-7; TRBD1 might be the D (5 bases). Between the trimmed V and J ends, which lost 5 bases and 7 bases, there was a span of 21 bases. Germline lookup yields CDR1 MNHEY and CDR2 SVGEGT. The CDR3 sequence is 15 residues long.

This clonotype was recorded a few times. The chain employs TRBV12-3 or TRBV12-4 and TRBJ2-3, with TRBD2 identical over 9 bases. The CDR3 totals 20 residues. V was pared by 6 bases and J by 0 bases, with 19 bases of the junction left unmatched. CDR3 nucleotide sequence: TGTGCCAGCAGCCCGGGACCCCGGAGCGGGGGGACTTCTAGCACAGATACGCAGTATTTT. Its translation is CASSPGPRSGGTSSTDTQYF.

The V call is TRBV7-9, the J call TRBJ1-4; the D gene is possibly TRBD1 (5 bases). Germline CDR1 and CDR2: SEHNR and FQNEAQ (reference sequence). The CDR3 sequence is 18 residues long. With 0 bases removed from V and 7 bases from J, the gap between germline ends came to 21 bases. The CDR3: CASSLAPLRQYNLEKLFF. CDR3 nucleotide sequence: TGTGCCAGCAGCTTAGCGCCTCTGAGACAGTACAACCTTGAAAAACTGTTTTTT.